Each of the 25 T cell receptor beta chains below was sequenced from the same sample in a study of response to subunit inactivated influenza vaccine (dated 2018 in TCRdb). Libraries were constructed by RT-PCR. The instrument was an Illumina HiSeq 2500. Using fastp at Q25 and MiXCR, TCRdb reprocessed the public reads and kept productive beta chains. All rows with the same CDR3 protein become a single entry with the most common DNA and genes. Present in this sample are almost 600,000 distinct CDR3 sequences, 14% of which were seen just once. Clones ranked in the top ten supply around 10% of the sample. The sample in question was PBMCs from blood, obtained about 11 days after vaccination. The receptors here all came from a man aged 50-60 years who received an inactivated influenza vaccine. Donor details come from another sample of the same person, matched by shared clones.

This clonotype was counted between two and nine times. The gene calls are TRBV19 and TRBJ1-2; 7 bases agree with TRBD1. Germline CDR1 and CDR2: LNHDA and SQIVND (reference sequence). Trimming cost V 5 bases and J 2 bases; bases outside gene matches: 8. This CDR3 comprises 15 residues. Here the CDR3 reads CASSVGTDLNYGYTF. The CDR3 bases are TGTGCCAGTAGTGTCGGGACAGACCTCAACTATGGCTACACCTTC. Complete variable domain (other parts from reference TRBV19 and TRBJ1-2): DGGITQSPKYLFRKEGQNVTLSCEQNLNHDAMYWYRQDPGQGLRLIYYSQIVNDFQKGDIAEGYSVSREKKESFPLTVTSAQKNPTAFYLCASSVGTDLNYGYTFGSGTRLTVV.

This clonotype was seen at least ten times. CDR3: CASSLDGDSNQPQHF. CDR3 DNA: TGCGCCAGCAGCTTGGATGGGGATAGCAATCAGCCCCAGCATTTT. The chain links TRBV5-1 to TRBJ1-5; no clear D gene. With 0 bases removed from V and 0 bases from J, the gap between germline ends came to 7 bases. Germline values: CDR1 SGHRS, CDR2 YFSETQ. This CDR3 comprises 15 residues.

This clonotype was counted only a few times. The chain combines TRBV5-5 with TRBJ1-2, with D possibly matching TRBD1 (5 bases). Germline V gene data show CDR1 as SGHKS and CDR2 as YYEKEE (reference sequence). Trimming cost V 0 bases and J 4 bases, with 13 bases left between them. This CDR3 has 15 amino acids. CDR3 nucleotides: TGTGCCAGCAGCTTGGAGGGGCAGGGCGCCTATGGCTACACCTTC. Its protein is CASSLEGQGAYGYTF.

CDR3 sequence: CSARGNPSGYNEQFF. CDR3 sequence (DNA): TGCAGTGCTAGAGGAAATCCTAGCGGCTACAATGAGCAGTTCTTC. The rearrangement links TRBV20-1 to TRBJ2-1; TRBD2 agrees at 7 bases. CDR1 and CDR2 (germline): DFQATT, SNEGSKA (reference sequence). CDR3 size: 15 residues. The junction had 6 bases not matched to a gene; V was cut back by 1 base and J by 3 bases.

This clonotype was detected only a few times. The chain couples TRBV3-1 to TRBJ2-1; no definite D call. The V end lost 3 bases, the J end lost 0 bases, and 12 bases lay between the germline ends. Germline CDR1 LGHDT, CDR2 YNNKEL (reference sequence). The CDR3 spans 16 residues. The CDR3 here is CASSHRRASSYNEQFF. CDR3 nucleotides: TGTGCCAGCAGCCATAGACGGGCCAGCTCCTACAATGAGCAGTTCTTC.

In its sample, this clonotype was seen a few times. The chain joins TRBV7-9 to TRBJ2-7; 8 nucleotides line up with TRBD1. The CDR3 sequence is 16 residues long. V dropped 1 base and J dropped 4; count of bases not matched to a gene: 9. The germline V gene encodes CDR1 SEHNR and CDR2 FQNEAQ (reference sequence). The CDR3 loop reads CASSLDTGGNWYEQYF. CDR3 bases: TGTGCCAGCAGCTTAGATACAGGGGGAAATTGGTACGAGCAGTACTTC.

This clonotype was counted many times. The chain recombines TRBV12-3 or TRBV12-4 with TRBJ1-2, with 7 bases lining up with TRBD1. J lost 2 bases, V lost 6 bases, and 12 bases had no gene match. The CDR3 runs 16 residues. The CDR3 DNA is TGTGCCAGCAGCCTAAAACAAACACAGGGGAACTATGGCTACACCTTC. It yields the protein CASSLKQTQGNYGYTF.

The CDR3 DNA reads TGTGCCTGCCCAGGGGGCCAGTACCAAGAGACCCAGTACTTC. It yields the protein CACPGGQYQETQYF. The rearrangement uses TRBV30 and TRBJ2-5; 8 bases fit TRBD1. Per the germline V gene, CDR1 is GTSNPN and CDR2 is SVGIG (reference sequence). With 6 bases clipped from V and 0 bases from J, the junction kept 6 bases outside the gene matches. The CDR3 totals 14 residues.

This clonotype was found a few times. The chain combines TRBV7-9 with TRBJ2-1; 9 positions match TRBD2. V shed 5 bases and J 3 bases; nucleotides not matched to a gene: 5. CDR3 length equals 15 residues. Germline V CDR1 and CDR2: SEHNR, FQNEAQ (reference sequence). The CDR3 here is CASSPTSGYYNEQFF. In DNA form, the CDR3 reads TGTGCCAGCAGCCCAACTAGCGGGTACTACAATGAGCAGTTCTTC.

This clonotype has a handful of counts. This rearrangement joins TRBV20-1 to TRBJ1-5; D gene uncertain. CDR3 length: 14 amino acids. Germline V gene lookup returns CDR1 DFQATT and CDR2 SNEGSKA (reference sequence). V was cut by 2 bases and J by 8 bases, with 16 bases left in between. CDR3 amino acids: CSARLGPTREPQHF. The CDR3 DNA is TGCAGTGCTAGACTAGGACCAACTAGGGAGCCCCAGCATTTT.

The chain links TRBV5-1 to TRBJ2-3, with D tentatively TRBD2 (6 bases). The germline V gene has CDR1 SGHRS and CDR2 YFSETQ. V lost 1 base, J lost 0 bases, and 12 bases lay in between. CDR3 length: 16 residues. The DNA of the CDR3 is TGCGCCAGCAGCTTGTTCGTGCGGGGTAGCACAGATACGCAGTATTTT. The encoded protein is CASSLFVRGSTDTQYF. Complete variable domain (other parts from reference TRBV5-1 and TRBJ2-3): KAGVTQTPRYLIKTRGQQVTLSCSPISGHRSVSWYQQTPGQGLQFLFEYFSETQRNKGNFPGRFSGRQFSNSRSEMNVSTLELGDSALYLCASSLFVRGSTDTQYFGPGTRLTVL.

This clonotype was seen a handful of times. The rearrangement links TRBV20-1 to TRBJ1-1; D is perhaps TRBD1 (5 bases). Trimming cost V 1 base and J 6 bases, with 9 bases left between them. The germline V gene has CDR1 DFQATT and CDR2 SNEGSKA (reference sequence). This CDR3 contains 12 residues. The chain's CDR3 is CSARVGGAEAFF. In DNA form, the CDR3 reads TGCAGTGCTAGAGTAGGAGGGGCTGAAGCTTTCTTT.

This clonotype turned up a few times. V is TRBV7-9 and J is TRBJ2-7; 8 nucleotides align to TRBD2. The CDR3 extends over 16 amino acids. The junction had 8 bases not matched to a gene; V was cut back by 4 bases and J by 0 bases. Germline CDR1 SEHNR, CDR2 FQNEAQ (reference sequence). The CDR3 here is CASSSGLAGLSYEQYF. CDR3 coding DNA: TGTGCCAGCAGCTCAGGACTAGCAGGCCTCTCCTACGAGCAGTACTTC.

This clonotype was seen more than once but under ten times. The rearrangement uses TRBV20-1 and TRBJ2-3; D gene ambiguous. Trimming pared 2 bases from V and 4 bases from J, leaving 10 bases between. In germline, CDR1 is DFQATT, CDR2 SNEGSKA (reference sequence). This CDR3 contains 13 residues. The CDR3 bases are TGCAGTGCTAGATGGGCAGGCGCAGATACGCAGTATTTT. This translates into CSARWAGADTQYF.

This clonotype was detected a few times. J is TRBJ2-1 and V is TRBV29-1, with a tentative D call TRBD2 (6 bases). Germline CDR1 SQVTM, CDR2 ANQGSEA. V gave up 7 bases and J gave up 4 bases, with 20 bases separating them. This CDR3 is 15 amino acids long. CDR3 bases: TGCAGCGCCCAACTAGCCCAACCACCTTACAATGAGCAGTTCTTC. It yields the protein CSAQLAQPPYNEQFF.

This clonotype was picked up a small number of times. The chain couples TRBV2 to TRBJ2-5; D perhaps matches TRBD1 (6 bases). The ends were cut back, 3 bases at V and 4 bases at J, with 12 bases in the middle. The CDR3 has 14 amino acids. CDR1 and CDR2 from the germline V gene are SNHLY and FYNNEI. CDR3 coding DNA: TGTGCCAGCAGTGACCAGGGGCCGGGAGAGACCCAGTACTTC. Translation: CASSDQGPGETQYF.

In this sample, this clonotype turned up a few times. CDR3 sequence (DNA): TGTGCCAGCAGTTTCCTCGCGAACGGGGAGCTGTTTTTT. Amino acids: CASSFLANGELFF. The chain has TRBV12-3 or TRBV12-4 and TRBJ2-2; D gene unclear. Trimming took off 3 bases at V and 7 bases at J, with 9 bases between the two ends. The CDR3 runs 13 residues.

The chain joins TRBV7-2 to TRBJ2-2; the match to TRBD2 covers 12 bases. Trimming cost V 1 base and J 6 bases; bases outside gene matches: 6. This CDR3 has 17 amino acids. Germline CDR1 and CDR2: SGHTA and FQGNSA. DNA of the CDR3: TGTGCCAGCAGCTTAGTCGCTAGCGGGAGGGCCGCCGGGGAGCTGTTTTTT. This sequence encodes CASSLVASGRAAGELFF. Variable domain in full (rest from reference TRBV7-2 and TRBJ2-2): GAGVSQSPSNKVTEKGKDVELRCDPISGHTALYWYRQSLGQGLEFLIYFQGNSAPDKSGLPSDRFSAERTGGSVSTLTIQRTQQEDSAVYLCASSLVASGRAAGELFFGEGSRLTVL.

The V and J genes are TRBV5-1 and TRBJ2-1, with D unresolved. Germline V gene lookup returns CDR1 SGHRS and CDR2 YFSETQ. Trimming cost V 0 bases and J 5 bases, with 12 bases left between them. The CDR3 runs 15 residues. CDR3: CASSLVPLPHNEQFF. The CDR3 DNA reads TGCGCCAGCAGCTTGGTGCCATTACCCCACAATGAGCAGTTCTTC.

This clonotype was detected a few times. The CDR3 bases are TGTGCCAGCAGCACCCACAGGAGCTCCTATAATTCACCCCTCCACTTT. It codes for CASSTHRSSYNSPLHF. This chain links TRBV7-9 with TRBJ1-6; TRBD1 might be the D (5 bases). Germline V gene lookup returns CDR1 SEHNR and CDR2 FQNEAQ (reference sequence). CDR3 size: 16 residues. The ends were cut back, 5 bases at V and 0 bases at J, with 11 bases in the middle.

This clonotype was counted at least ten times. A junction end diverges from the germline sequence, so it may reflect a read error. The chain links TRBV7-2 to TRBJ2-7, with 7 bases lining up with TRBD2. CDR3 length equals 15 residues. CDR1 and CDR2 (germline): SGHTA, FQGNSA. The CDR3: CASSLYLAASSEQYF. For the CDR3, the DNA is TGTGCCAGCAGCTTGTATCTAGCGGCCTCCTCCGAGCAGTACTTC.

The V call is TRBV7-8, the J call TRBJ2-2; 9 bases are a match to TRBD1. Germline V gene lookup returns CDR1 SGHVS and CDR2 FQNEAQ. The CDR3 runs 15 residues. V lost 5 bases to trimming and J lost 6 bases; unmatched junction nucleotides: 7. The chain's CDR3 is CASSESGTGSGELFF. In DNA form, the CDR3 reads TGTGCCAGCAGCGAATCCGGGACAGGGTCCGGGGAGCTGTTTTTT.

This clonotype was detected many times. The rearrangement links TRBV20-1 to TRBJ2-7, with D possibly being TRBD2 (6 bases). Germline lookup yields CDR1 DFQATT and CDR2 SNEGSKA (reference sequence). The ends were cut back, 1 base at V and 3 bases at J, with 13 bases in the middle. The CDR3 loop spans 14 amino acids. CDR3 sequence (DNA): TGCAGTGCTAGAGGGGTCGGTAGCGGCTACGAGCAGTACTTC. Translation gives CSARGVGSGYEQYF.

The sample holds a few counts of this clonotype. This sequence joins TRBV5-1 and TRBJ2-3; 11 nucleotides match TRBD2. Per germline, CDR1 SGHRS and CDR2 YFSETQ. The CDR3 length is 16 residues. V dropped 2 bases and J dropped 1; count of bases not matched to a gene: 3. The CDR3 spells CASSFSGRAGTDTQYF. CDR3 coding DNA: TGCGCCAGCAGCTTTAGCGGGAGGGCCGGCACAGATACGCAGTATTTT.

This chain uses TRBV20-1 with TRBJ2-3; D is undetermined. V was pared by 1 base and J by 2 bases, with 10 bases between. This CDR3 has 14 amino acids. Germline V gene lookup returns CDR1 DFQATT and CDR2 SNEGSKA (reference sequence). CDR3 sequence: CSARAEGITDTQYF. CDR3 DNA sequence: TGCAGTGCTAGAGCCGAAGGGATCACAGATACGCAGTATTTT.